A single sample gave rise to the 27 T cell receptor beta chains below, sequenced in a study of blood T cell repertoires in COVID-19. TCRdb's copy holds only in-frame clones and misses some; the assay was immunoSEQ multiplex PCR. The sample carries 200,000 to 300,000 clones, 88% recorded once. Sequencing input: peripheral blood. These receptors all come from a man between 60 and 75 years old who had recovered from COVID-19.

This sequence joins TRBV5-1 and TRBJ2-7; the match to TRBD1 covers 9 bases. V lost 4 bases to trimming and J lost 3 bases; unmatched junction nucleotides: 2. This CDR3 has 13 amino acids. Germline V gives CDR1 SGHRS, CDR2 YFSETQ. CDR3 in amino acids: CASSRTGDYEQYF. The CDR3 DNA reads as TGCGCCAGCAGCCGGACAGGGGACTACGAGCAGTACTTC.

This chain joins TRBV6-6 and TRBJ1-1, with 7 bases that match TRBD1. V lost 6 bases, J lost 4 bases, and 8 bases stayed unmatched. This CDR3 spans 14 amino acids. CDR1 MNHNY and CDR2 SVGAGI come from the germline V gene (reference sequence). CDR3 protein: CASRQQGILTEAFF. For the CDR3, the DNA is TGTGCCAGCAGGCAACAGGGGATTCTCACTGAAGCTTTCTTT.

The chain employs TRBV27 and TRBJ1-5, with D possibly matching TRBD1 (6 bases). The germline CDR1 and CDR2 sequences are MNHEY and SMNVEV (reference sequence). CDR3 length: 15 amino acids. V lost 4 bases and J lost 7, with 17 bases in between. The CDR3 loop is CASSWKQGSRQPQHF. The CDR3 bases are TGTGCCAGCAGTTGGAAACAGGGATCGAGGCAGCCCCAGCATTTT.

The rearrangement links TRBV7-6 to TRBJ1-4; D not resolved. Germline CDR1 SGHVS, CDR2 FNYEAQ. The CDR3 runs to 15 residues. V gave up 4 bases and J gave up 0 bases, with 9 bases separating them. The CDR3: CASSWSSSTNEKLFF. The CDR3 region has the DNA TGTGCCAGCAGCTGGAGCAGTTCAACTAATGAAAAACTGTTTTTT.

This chain's CDR3 is CASSRGRSSTEAFF. The CDR3 nucleotides read TGTGCCAGTAGCCGCGGGAGAAGCAGCACTGAAGCTTTCTTT. The V gene is TRBV19, the J gene TRBJ1-1; D ambiguous. The germline V gene has CDR1 LNHDA and CDR2 SQIVND (reference sequence). Between the trimmed V and J ends, which lost 6 bases and 4 bases, there was a span of 15 bases. The CDR3 contains 14 residues. The full variable domain, its missing parts supplied by reference TRBV19 and TRBJ1-1, is DGGITQSPKYLFRKEGQNVTLSCEQNLNHDAMYWYRQDPGQGLRLIYYSQIVNDFQKGDIAEGYSVSREKKESFPLTVTSAQKNPTAFYLCASSRGRSSTEAFFGQGTRLTVV.

V is TRBV7-3 and J is TRBJ2-3; 9 positions match TRBD1. Trimming removed 5 bases from V and 7 bases from J; junction bases left unmatched: 4. Germline V gene lookup returns CDR1 SGHTA and CDR2 FQGTGA. This CDR3 contains 13 residues. The CDR3 region is CASSTGGSNTQYF. The CDR3 region has the DNA TGTGCCAGCAGCACAGGGGGCTCGAATACGCAGTATTTT.

This chain joins TRBV20-1 and TRBJ1-5, with a possible D match to TRBD1 (6 bases). Germline values: CDR1 DFQATT, CDR2 SNEGSKA (reference sequence). Trimming cost V 3 bases and J 0 bases, with 15 bases left between them. The CDR3 contains 16 residues. This CDR3 reads CSASLGRGYSNQPQHF. For the CDR3, the DNA is TGCAGTGCTAGTCTGGGCAGGGGTTATAGCAATCAGCCCCAGCATTTT.

Only a few counts were recorded for this clone. The V and J genes are TRBV7-9 and TRBJ1-1; TRBD1 might be the D (5 bases). The CDR3 has 13 residues. Germline values: CDR1 SEHNR, CDR2 FQNEAQ (reference sequence). Between the trimmed V and J ends, which lost 5 bases and 3 bases, there was a span of 10 bases. The CDR3 nucleotides read TGTGCCAGCAGCCTCAGGGAGGACACTGAAGCTTTCTTT. Translation: CASSLREDTEAFF.

The CDR3, as DNA: TGTGCCAGCAGCCAAGTGTCAGGGCGAAACTATGGCTACACCTTC. Its protein is CASSQVSGRNYGYTF. The chain employs TRBV3-1 (or the pseudogene TRBV3-2) and TRBJ1-2; D may be TRBD1 (5 bases). Between the trimmed V and J ends, which lost 1 base and 2 bases, there was a span of 11 bases. The CDR3 covers 15 residues. Germline CDR1 LGHDT, CDR2 YNNKEL (reference sequence).

The CDR3 region is CASRLQGELANYGYTF. The CDR3 region has the DNA TGCGCCAGCAGATTACAGGGGGAGTTGGCTAACTATGGCTACACCTTC. The chain couples TRBV5-1 to TRBJ1-2; TRBD1 aligns across 8 bases. There are 16 residues in the CDR3. V lost 5 bases to trimming and J lost 0 bases; unmatched junction nucleotides: 9. Per the germline V gene, CDR1 is SGHRS and CDR2 is YFSETQ. The full variable domain, completed using reference TRBV5-1 and TRBJ1-2, is KAGVTQTPRYLIKTRGQQVTLSCSPISGHRSVSWYQQTPGQGLQFLFEYFSETQRNKGNFPGRFSGRQFSNSRSEMNVSTLELGDSALYLCASRLQGELANYGYTFGSGTRLTVV.

This chain links TRBV7-7 with TRBJ2-1; the match to TRBD2 covers 11 bases. The CDR3 totals 15 residues. J lost 6 bases, V lost 3 bases, and 4 bases had no gene match. Germline V gene data show CDR1 as SSHAT and CDR2 as FNYEAQ (reference sequence). DNA of the CDR3: TGTGCCAGCAGCTTGGGACTAGCGGAGAGCAATGAGCAGTTCTTC. Translation gives CASSLGLAESNEQFF.

The V call is TRBV13, the J call TRBJ2-2; 12 positions match TRBD2. Germline trimming cut 2 bases from V and 5 bases from J; bases unmatched to any gene: 3. Per germline, CDR1 PRHDT and CDR2 FYEKMQ (reference sequence). The CDR3 length is 16 residues. This CDR3 is CASSLSGLAGTGELFF. The DNA for the CDR3 is TGTGCCAGCAGCTTATCAGGACTAGCGGGGACCGGGGAGCTGTTTTTT.

The V gene is TRBV7-6, the J gene TRBJ2-1; TRBD1 aligns across 9 bases. Germline CDR1 reads SGHVS; CDR2 reads FNYEAQ. This CDR3 comprises 16 residues. V lost 1 base, J lost 8 bases, and 9 bases stayed unmatched. The CDR3 protein is CASSLGRDRVLYEQFF. The CDR3 DNA follows: TGTGCCAGCAGCTTAGGCCGGGACAGGGTGTTGTATGAGCAGTTCTTC.

V is TRBV19 and J is TRBJ1-2, with 10 bases matching TRBD1. CDR3 length: 15 residues. The V segment lost 0 bases and the J segment 6 bases; nucleotides outside the gene matches: 4. The germline V gene encodes CDR1 LNHDA and CDR2 SQIVND (reference sequence). The CDR3 DNA sequence: TGTGCCAGTAGTATAGAGGCGGGACAGGGGCATGGCTACACCTTC. The encoded protein is CASSIEAGQGHGYTF.

The chain couples TRBV5-5 to TRBJ2-2, with 9 bases lining up with TRBD1. CDR3 length: 16 residues. Germline CDR1 reads SGHKS; CDR2 reads YYEKEE (reference sequence). V lost 2 bases to trimming and J lost 6 bases; unmatched junction nucleotides: 8. CDR3 nucleotide sequence: TGTGCCAGCAGCTTTTTTGGACAGGGGAATGCCGGGGAGCTGTTTTTT. This codes for CASSFFGQGNAGELFF.

This clone has just a few counts. This chain joins TRBV25-1 and TRBJ2-7; D is undetermined. Per germline, CDR1 MGHDK and CDR2 SYGVNS. Trimming took off 4 bases at V and 5 bases at J, with 9 bases between the two ends. The CDR3 length is 12 residues. For the CDR3, the DNA is TGTGCCAGCAGTGGAGGCCCACACGAGCAGTACTTC. Protein: CASSGGPHEQYF.

CDR3 DNA sequence: TGTGCCAGTAGTATAGGGACAGCGTCTAACTATGGCTACACCTTC. Encoded protein: CASSIGTASNYGYTF. V usage is TRBV19 and J usage is TRBJ1-2; a weak D match, TRBD1 (6 bases). CDR1 and CDR2 (germline): LNHDA, SQIVND (reference sequence). The CDR3 sequence is 15 residues long. The V and J ends lost 1 base and 0 bases respectively, with 9 bases between them.

The rearrangement uses TRBV5-6 and TRBJ2-3; 8 bases map to TRBD2. The CDR3 runs to 15 residues. CDR1 and CDR2 from the germline V gene are SGHDT and YYEEEE. Trimming removed 1 base from V and 3 bases from J; junction bases left unmatched: 4. Here the CDR3 DNA reads TGTGCCAGCAGCTTGCGAGCGGGGGTAACAGATACGCAGTATTTT. Amino acid sequence: CASSLRAGVTDTQYF.

The sample holds a few counts of this clone. The CDR3 reads CASSEGLAGNIQYF. The CDR3 DNA follows: TGTGCCAGCAGTGAAGGGCTAGCAGGCAACATTCAGTACTTC. The chain joins TRBV2 to TRBJ2-4; D perhaps matches TRBD2 (5 bases). CDR3 length: 14 residues. Trimming removed 1 base from V and 7 bases from J, with 11 bases in between. From germline, CDR1 is SNHLY and CDR2 FYNNEI. Filled out from reference TRBV2 and TRBJ2-4, the complete variable domain reads EPEVTQTPSHQVTQMGQEVILRCVPISNHLYFYWYRQILGQKVEFLVSFYNNEISEKSEIFDDQFSVERPDGSNFTLKIRSTKLEDSAMYFCASSEGLAGNIQYFGAGTRLSVL.

This chain uses TRBV19 with TRBJ2-1, with TRBD1 identical over 7 bases. The CDR3 is made up of 14 amino acids. The germline gives CDR1 LNHDA, CDR2 SQIVND (reference sequence). Unmatched junction bases numbered 2, after V lost 6 bases and J lost 0 bases. The CDR3 is CASRGQSSYNEQFF. CDR3 bases: TGTGCCAGTAGGGGACAGAGCTCCTACAATGAGCAGTTCTTC.

In this sample, this clone turned up once. V usage is TRBV24-1 and J usage is TRBJ2-1; the match to TRBD2 covers 11 bases. From germline, CDR1 is KGHDR and CDR2 SFDVKD. This CDR3 is 17 amino acids long. With V trimmed by 4 bases and J by 8 bases, 12 bases remained unmatched. The CDR3: CATSDPIAGGPRDEQFF. Here the CDR3 DNA reads TGTGCCACCAGTGACCCGATAGCGGGGGGGCCTAGGGATGAGCAGTTCTTC.

The chain has TRBV7-2 and TRBJ1-6; D is perhaps TRBD1 (5 bases). Trimming left V 5 bases short and J 8 bases short, with 19 bases between. The CDR3 runs to 16 residues. From germline, CDR1 is SGHTA and CDR2 FQGNSA. Here the CDR3 DNA reads TGTGCCAGCAGCCCAAGAGTGGGACTGACTGATTCACCCCTCCACTTT. Translation gives CASSPRVGLTDSPLHF.

The J gene is TRBJ1-6, the V gene TRBV9, with D perhaps matching TRBD1 (6 bases). CDR3 length: 14 amino acids. Per the germline V gene, CDR1 is SGDLS and CDR2 is YYNGEE. Trimming pared 7 bases from V and 9 bases from J, leaving 17 bases between. DNA of the CDR3: TGTGCCAGCGGAGAGGCCGGGACATCTTCACCCCTCCACTTT. Its translation is CASGEAGTSSPLHF.

V gene TRBV3-1 (or the pseudogene TRBV3-2) combines with J gene TRBJ2-1; 12 nucleotides line up with TRBD2. V lost 4 bases, J lost 5 bases, and 3 bases stayed unmatched. Germline loops: CDR1 LGHDT, CDR2 YNNKEL (reference sequence). CDR3 length: 15 amino acids. CDR3 sequence reads: CASSPLAGGNNEQFF. As DNA, the CDR3 is TGTGCCAGCAGCCCACTAGCGGGGGGAAACAATGAGCAGTTCTTC.

This clone was picked up one time. V and J are TRBV24-1 and TRBJ2-3; 8 positions agree with TRBD1. CDR1 is KGHDR and CDR2 is SFDVKD in the germline V gene. CDR3 length: 15 amino acids. The V gene end was trimmed by 5 bases and the J gene end by 5 bases; junction bases not matched to a gene: 8. CDR3 DNA sequence: TGTGCCACCAGTGCCTCGGACAGGGCGGGAGATACGCAGTATTTT. Protein: CATSASDRAGDTQYF.

This clone was counted a single time. The J gene is TRBJ2-6, the V gene TRBV11-2, with no clear D. The germline V and J ends were trimmed by 6 bases and 1 base, with 10 bases remaining between them. The length of the CDR3 is 15 residues. Looked up from germline, CDR1 is SGHAT and CDR2 is FQNNGV. CDR3 bases: TGTGCCAGCAGTTCACACATATCTGGGGCCAACGTCCTGACTTTC. Amino acids: CASSSHISGANVLTF.

The J gene is TRBJ1-6, the V gene TRBV14; D gene ambiguous. The germline V gene encodes CDR1 SGHDN and CDR2 FVKESK. V was cut by 4 bases and J by 8 bases, with 18 bases left in between. This CDR3 is 16 amino acids long. The CDR3 DNA reads as TGTGCCAGCAGCCCCCACAGAAAACTGGGTGATTCACCCCTCCACTTT. This translates into CASSPHRKLGDSPLHF.